The 31 T cell receptor beta chains reported below all come from one sample, sequenced in a study of shared clonotypes between healthy human individuals. Method: immunoSEQ multiplex PCR; TCRdb's copy keeps in-frame clones and lacks some. The top ten hold 0.95% to 1.5% of the sample, which has over a million clones, about 96% seen once. The sequenced sample was naive CD4+ T cells sorted from blood. Specified subset: CD45RA+ positively selected. The source is a young man in good health.

A few counts support this clone. The rearrangement uses TRBV10-2 and TRBJ2-7; D unclear. Per the germline V gene, CDR1 is WSHSY and CDR2 is SAAADI. This CDR3 is 13 amino acids long. Trimming pared 3 bases from V and 3 bases from J, leaving 9 bases between. The chain's CDR3 is CASSDSHRYEQYF. DNA of the CDR3: TGCGCCAGCAGTGATTCTCATCGCTACGAGCAGTACTTC.

The genes are TRBV28 and TRBJ2-1, with 8 nucleotides matching TRBD2. J was trimmed by 6 bases and V by 7 bases; bases with no gene match: 8. Germline values: CDR1 MDHEN, CDR2 SYDVKM. This CDR3 has 14 residues. CDR3: CASKTRLASNEQFF. The CDR3 bases are TGTGCCAGCAAGACTAGACTAGCGTCCAATGAGCAGTTCTTC.

This sequence joins TRBV11-2 and TRBJ2-1; 9 nucleotides match TRBD2. The V and J ends lost 4 bases and 7 bases, in that order; junction bases with no gene match: 8. The CDR3 contains 15 residues. The germline V gene encodes CDR1 SGHAT and CDR2 FQNNGV. CDR3 DNA sequence: TGTGCCAGCAGCTCCCCGGGGCGGGAGGGGAATGAGCAGTTCTTC. It translates to CASSSPGREGNEQFF. The full variable domain, in which reference TRBV11-2 and TRBJ2-1 provide the parts outside the CDR3, is EAGVAQSPRYKIIEKRQSVAFWCNPISGHATLYWYQQILGQGPKLLIQFQNNGVVDDSQLPKDRFSAERLKGVDSTLKIQPAKLEDSAVYLCASSSPGREGNEQFFGPGTRLTVL.

The rearrangement uses TRBV19 and TRBJ1-1; D possibly corresponds to TRBD1 (6 bases). Germline-derived CDR1 and CDR2 are LNHDA and SQIVND (reference sequence). This CDR3 region has 16 residues. Deletions cut 1 base from V and 0 bases from J, with 12 bases between. This CDR3 is CASSIGAGVVNTEAFF. CDR3 bases: TGTGCCAGTAGTATAGGGGCAGGGGTTGTGAACACTGAAGCTTTCTTT.

The chain recombines TRBV4-3 with TRBJ2-1, with 8 bases that match TRBD1. Germline CDR1 reads LGHNA; CDR2 reads YSLEER. Trimming took 0 bases from V and 1 from J; bases not matched to a gene: 5. This CDR3 contains 17 residues. The CDR3 region has the DNA TGCGCCAGCAGCCAAGATAGAAGGACAGGGTCCTACAATGAGCAGTTCTTC. This translates into CASSQDRRTGSYNEQFF.

The chain uses TRBV14 and TRBJ2-1, with a weak D call TRBD1 (5 bases). CDR1 and CDR2 from the germline V gene are SGHDN and FVKESK. Trimming removed 4 bases from V and 3 bases from J, with 16 bases in between. The CDR3 is made up of 16 amino acids. The CDR3 nucleotides read TGTGCCAGCAGCCCCCAGGGCGCGTCCAGCTACAATGAGCAGTTCTTC. This sequence encodes CASSPQGASSYNEQFF.

The CDR3 DNA follows: TGTGCCAGTAGTATCATAGTTTCTCAATTCTGGACAGGGAAAAACCAGCCCCAGCATTTT. The encoded protein is CASSIIVSQFWTGKNQPQHF. The chain recombines TRBV19 with TRBJ1-5; 8 bases map to TRBD1. Germline CDR1 LNHDA, CDR2 SQIVND (reference sequence). J was trimmed by 7 bases and V by 3 bases; bases with no gene match: 23. The CDR3 sequence is 20 residues long.

This rearrangement joins TRBV4-1 to TRBJ2-1; the match to TRBD2 covers 7 bases. Germline CDR1 and CDR2: MGHRA and YSYEKL. This CDR3 contains 14 residues. V shed 5 bases, J shed 15 bases, and the junction held 16 bases outside the gene matches. CDR3 DNA: TGCGCCAGCAGCGCCACTGGGAGTAAGCGGGATCCGTTCTTC. It is translated as CASSATGSKRDPFF.

This clone was seen just once. V gene TRBV10-3 combines with J gene TRBJ1-1; D possibly corresponds to TRBD1 (5 bases). This CDR3 spans 21 amino acids. Trimming cost V 4 bases and J 0 bases, with 30 bases left between them. Germline values: CDR1 ENHRY, CDR2 SYGVKD. CDR3 protein: CAISGNYGQGPHGGMNTEAFF. In nucleotides, the CDR3 is TGTGCCATCAGTGGGAACTACGGTCAGGGCCCCCACGGGGGGATGAACACTGAAGCTTTCTTT.

The chain uses TRBV7-9 and TRBJ2-1; a possible D gene is TRBD2 (5 bases). Germline loops: CDR1 SEHNR, CDR2 FQNEAQ (reference sequence). V lost 5 bases and J 3 bases, leaving 17 bases between the germline ends. CDR3 length equals 16 residues. The CDR3 nucleotides are TGTGCCAGCAGCCGCACTCAAGAGCGGATCTACAATGAGCAGTTCTTC. Translation gives CASSRTQERIYNEQFF. Complete variable domain (other parts from reference TRBV7-9 and TRBJ2-1): DTGVSQNPRHKITKRGQNVTFRCDPISEHNRLYWYRQTLGQGPEFLTYFQNEAQLEKSRLLSDRFSAERPKGSFSTLEIQRTEQGDSAMYLCASSRTQERIYNEQFFGPGTRLTVL.

V gene TRBV19 combines with J gene TRBJ1-5, with D possibly TRBD1 on 5 matching bases. The CDR3 runs to 14 residues. Germline loops: CDR1 LNHDA, CDR2 SQIVND (reference sequence). V was cut by 5 bases and J by 6 bases, with 14 bases left in between. The CDR3 protein is CASSGGQSGQPQHF. In nucleotides, the CDR3 is TGTGCCAGTAGTGGGGGTCAGAGCGGTCAGCCCCAGCATTTT.

The rearrangement uses TRBV11-3 and TRBJ1-1, with D unresolved. The V end was cut by 4 bases, the J end by 0 bases, with 9 bases between. The CDR3 contains 14 residues. Germline V lookup: CDR1 SGHNT, CDR2 YENEEA. CDR3 DNA: TGTGCCAGCAGCTCTAACCCTATGAACACTGAAGCTTTCTTT. Translated, it gives CASSSNPMNTEAFF.

The rearrangement links TRBV7-3 to TRBJ1-1; no definite D call. The V end was cut by 5 bases, the J end by 6 bases, with 13 bases between. Germline V lookup: CDR1 SGHTA, CDR2 FQGTGA. This CDR3 spans 13 amino acids. CDR3 sequence reads: CASSPPGRAEAFF. CDR3 DNA sequence: TGTGCCAGCAGCCCTCCGGGTAGAGCTGAAGCTTTCTTT.

This rearrangement joins TRBV7-8 to TRBJ2-3, with D perhaps matching TRBD1 (6 bases). The CDR3 loop spans 14 amino acids. The V gene's germline CDR1 is SGHVS and CDR2 FQNEAQ. The germline V and J ends were trimmed by 3 bases and 2 bases, with 9 bases remaining between them. CDR3 DNA: TGTGCCAGCAGCTTGACAGGATTCACAGATACGCAGTATTTT. Translating gives CASSLTGFTDTQYF. The variable domain in full, with the rest retrieved from reference TRBV7-8 and TRBJ2-3, is GAGVSQSPRYKVAKRGQDVALRCDPISGHVSLFWYQQALGQGPEFLTYFQNEAQLDKSGLPSDRFFAERPEGSVSTLKIQRTQQEDSAVYLCASSLTGFTDTQYFGPGTRLTVL.

This clone turned up a few times. The chain employs TRBV7-3 and TRBJ2-2; no clear D gene. Trimming removed 2 bases at V and 3 bases at J, with 7 bases between. The CDR3 has 14 amino acids. Germline V gene sequence: CDR1 SGHTA, CDR2 FQGTGA. The CDR3 DNA follows: TGTGCCAGCAGCTTATGGTGGGACACCGGGGAGCTGTTTTTT. Residues: CASSLWWDTGELFF.

The chain is built from TRBV5-1 and TRBJ2-7; 8 bases map to TRBD1. V trimming: 3 bases; J trimming: 3 bases; junction bases outside the gene matches: 5. The germline gives CDR1 SGHRS, CDR2 YFSETQ. CDR3 length equals 14 residues. DNA of the CDR3: TGCGCCAGCAGCTCGGACAGGGCTCGCTACGAGCAGTACTTC. It encodes CASSSDRARYEQYF.

The count of this clone is one. The J gene is TRBJ2-7, the V gene TRBV10-3, with 7 bases that match TRBD2. The V segment lost 6 bases and the J segment 2 bases; nucleotides outside the gene matches: 4. This CDR3 has 13 residues. Germline lookup yields CDR1 ENHRY and CDR2 SYGVKD. Written as DNA, the CDR3 is TGTGCCATCAGAGAGGGAGGGCCCTACGAGCAGTACTTC. It specifies CAIREGGPYEQYF.

The rearrangement uses TRBV6-1 and TRBJ2-5; D is unclear. Germline V gene sequence: CDR1 MNHNS, CDR2 SASEGT. The CDR3 spans 13 residues. The germline V and J ends were trimmed by 6 bases and 5 bases, with 13 bases remaining between them. For the CDR3, the DNA is TGTGCCAGCAGAGCTGCGGTTGTCGAGACCCAGTACTTC. It encodes CASRAAVVETQYF.

The J gene is TRBJ2-1, the V gene TRBV12-5; TRBD2 aligns across 15 bases. Trimming took 6 bases from V and 5 from J; bases not matched to a gene: 5. CDR1 and CDR2 (germline): LGHNT, FRNRAP. The CDR3 spans 16 residues. CDR3 in amino acids: CASGLRTSGRDNEQFF. CDR3 coding DNA: TGTGCTAGTGGACTTCGGACTAGCGGGAGGGACAATGAGCAGTTCTTC.

CDR3 sequence reads: CASSAVRAYHYEQYF. For the CDR3, the DNA is TGTGCCAGCAGTGCCGTCAGGGCGTATCACTACGAGCAGTACTTC. This rearrangement joins TRBV6-1 to TRBJ2-7, with D possibly being TRBD1 (5 bases). Germline CDR1 MNHNS, CDR2 SASEGT. Trimming removed 4 bases at V and 3 bases at J, with 16 bases between. CDR3 length: 15 amino acids.

J is TRBJ2-2 and V is TRBV7-2; a weak D match, TRBD1 (7 bases). The CDR3 covers 17 residues. The germline V gene has CDR1 SGHTA and CDR2 FQGNSA. V lost 0 bases and J 6 bases, leaving 17 bases between the germline ends. The CDR3: CASSLALTGEVAGELFF. CDR3 nucleotides: TGTGCCAGCAGCTTAGCCCTTACAGGGGAGGTGGCCGGGGAGCTGTTTTTT.

This clone was recorded once. V is TRBV7-3 and J is TRBJ1-5; D is possibly TRBD1 (5 bases). Between the trimmed V and J ends, which lost 1 base and 5 bases, there was a span of 12 bases. This CDR3 has 15 residues. Germline CDR1 SGHTA, CDR2 FQGTGA. The CDR3, as DNA: TGTGCCAGCAGCTTAAAAGCAGGGCCCGATCAGCCCCAGCATTTT. Amino acids: CASSLKAGPDQPQHF.

The rearrangement uses TRBV10-1 and TRBJ1-1; maybe TRBD1 (6 bases). The CDR3 covers 12 residues. The germline V gene has CDR1 WNHNN and CDR2 SYGVQD (reference sequence). Trimming shortened V by 2 bases and J by 7 bases, and 8 bases separated the two germline ends. Here the CDR3 DNA reads TGCGCCAGCAGTGAGAGGGGGGGTGAAGCTTTCTTT. Protein: CASSERGGEAFF.

This chain uses TRBV5-6 with TRBJ2-1, with TRBD2 matching 12 bases. This CDR3 spans 18 amino acids. Losses at the gene ends were 0 bases for V and 4 bases for J; bases not matched to a gene: 8. Germline V gene data show CDR1 as SGHDT and CDR2 as YYEEEE. The CDR3: CASSLARLAGEGYNEQFF. As DNA, the CDR3 is TGTGCCAGCAGCTTGGCACGACTAGCGGGAGAGGGATACAATGAGCAGTTCTTC.

The genes are TRBV6-1 and TRBJ2-4, with D tentatively TRBD1 (5 bases). Trimming took off 3 bases at V and 3 bases at J, with 12 bases between the two ends. There are 15 residues in the CDR3. CDR1 and CDR2 from the germline V gene are MNHNS and SASEGT. In nucleotides, the CDR3 is TGTGCCAGCAGTGACATGCGGCAGGGCAAAAACATTCAGTACTTC. Its translation: CASSDMRQGKNIQYF.

V is TRBV2 and J is TRBJ1-4; D is undetermined. Looked up from germline, CDR1 is SNHLY and CDR2 is FYNNEI. The CDR3 covers 12 residues. V was trimmed by 10 bases and J by 7 bases, leaving 13 bases between them. The CDR3 DNA sequence: TGTGCCACCGCGAGGATGGGTGAAAAACTGTTTTTT. Protein: CATARMGEKLFF. Looking up the rest from reference TRBV2 and TRBJ1-4 gives the full variable domain: EPEVTQTPSHQVTQMGQEVILRCVPISNHLYFYWYRQILGQKVEFLVSFYNNEISEKSEIFDDQFSVERPDGSNFTLKIRSTKLEDSAMYFCATARMGEKLFFGSGTQLSVL.

The CDR3 DNA sequence: TGTGCCAGCAGCTTGGCCAGAGATACCGGGGAGCTGTTTTTT. Encoded protein: CASSLARDTGELFF. The chain joins TRBV5-7 to TRBJ2-2, with D unresolved. TRBV5-7 is an open reading frame, and its role is uncertain. There are 14 residues in the CDR3. V gave up 0 bases and J gave up 5 bases, with 8 bases separating them.

This chain joins TRBV5-1 and TRBJ1-2, with D unclear. Per germline, CDR1 SGHRS and CDR2 YFSETQ. The CDR3 is 13 residues long. V was shortened by 5 bases and J by 8 bases, with 16 bases between the two germline ends. CDR3 nucleotides: TGCGCCAGCAGGGTCCGAATTGCTGACGGCTACACCTTC. This sequence encodes CASRVRIADGYTF.

V usage is TRBV6-5 and J usage is TRBJ1-1; 10 nucleotides match TRBD1. The germline V gene has CDR1 MNHEY and CDR2 SVGAGI. This CDR3 contains 15 residues. V dropped 4 bases and J dropped 6; count of bases not matched to a gene: 8. CDR3 nucleotide sequence: TGTGCCAGCAGTTTACACAGGACAGGGGGAGCTGAAGCTTTCTTT. Translation: CASSLHRTGGAEAFF.

The chain has TRBV28 and TRBJ1-1; D gene unclear. Germline CDR1 is MDHEN and CDR2 is SYDVKM. The CDR3 runs to 11 residues. The V end was cut by 8 bases, the J end by 5 bases, with 9 bases between. CDR3 nucleotide sequence: TGTGCCAGCGACGGGGTTACTGAAGCTTTCTTT. Translated: CASDGVTEAFF.

A single count supports this clone. This rearrangement joins TRBV5-6 to TRBJ1-5, with TRBD1 identical over 7 bases. The ends lost 3 bases at V and 6 bases at J; junction bases unmatched: 9. Germline CDR1 is SGHDT and CDR2 is YYEEEE. This CDR3 comprises 15 residues. DNA of the CDR3: TGTGCCAGCAGCTGGGGAGGGGGCGTTATTCAGCCCCAGCATTTT. Protein: CASSWGGGVIQPQHF.